This TCR beta chain comes out of a study of blood T cell repertoires in COVID-19. Study background: Sites across the United States, Italy and Spain contributed samples from acute and convalescent COVID-19. T cells, B-cell-depleted T cells, or PBMCs supplied cDNA or gDNA.

V lost 3 bases and J lost 5, with 10 bases in between. CDR1 and CDR2 from the germline V gene are MNHEY and SMNVEV (reference sequence). The CDR3 spans 13 residues. Authors' methods: By means of reference gene primer amplification, nucleated cell counts were estimated. The protocol was immunoSEQ multiplex PCR, while the TCRdb copy is restricted to in-frame clones and leaves out a portion. Clone size and the V and J calls come from that table; the DNA yielded D and trimming. The data show 120,000 to 150,000 clones, with approximately 81% seen just once and less than 3.5% held by the top ten. Sequencing was done on a sample of peripheral blood. This receptor was taken from a human donor with acute or convalescent COVID-19. The donor label of this sample is uncertain. J is TRBJ2-5 and V is TRBV27, with D perhaps matching TRBD2 (6 bases). The CDR3 loop is CASSFSGEETQYF. CDR3 nucleotides: TGTGCCAGCAGTTTTTCGGGAGAGGAGACCCAGTACTTC.